Listed here are 9 T cell receptor beta chains from one sample, sequenced in a study of T cells after yellow fever vaccination. TCRdb itself ran the 5' RACE reads through MiXCR, one entry per CDR3 protein. Altogether some 340,000 distinct CDR3 sequences are present, about 10% being singletons, with the ten largest covering approximately 3%. Sequencing was performed on CD4+ T cells sorted from PBMCs, taken 45 days after the yellow fever booster vaccination. Every receptor here comes from a man between 18 and 35 years old who received the YFV17D yellow fever vaccine.

This clonotype was counted a few times. The chain carries TRBV7-8 and TRBJ1-2, with TRBD1 identical over 7 bases. Germline assignment: CDR1 SGHVS and CDR2 FQNEAQ. The CDR3 sequence is 15 residues long. Trimming removed 5 bases from V and 6 bases from J; junction bases left unmatched: 12. The CDR3 loop reads CASSPHGRGQDGYTF. The CDR3 DNA reads as TGTGCCAGCAGCCCCCATGGGAGGGGGCAGGATGGCTACACCTTC.

The sample holds many counts of this clonotype. This chain joins TRBV20-1 and TRBJ2-5, with 7 positions matching TRBD1. This CDR3 is built from 13 residues. Germline CDR1 DFQATT, CDR2 SNEGSKA (reference sequence). V lost 1 base to trimming and J lost 4 bases; unmatched junction nucleotides: 3. The CDR3 protein is CSARGTGIETQYF. The CDR3 coding sequence is TGCAGTGCTAGAGGGACAGGAATAGAGACCCAGTACTTC.

CDR3 protein: CASSPGLAHTDTQYF. CDR3 in DNA: TGTGCCAGCAGTCCGGGACTAGCCCACACAGATACGCAGTATTTT. The chain joins TRBV6-5 to TRBJ2-3; 9 bases map to TRBD2. Germline V gives CDR1 MNHEY, CDR2 SVGAGI. The CDR3 is 15 residues long. The trim removed 5 bases at V and 2 bases at J, leaving 5 bases unmatched.

This clonotype turned up a few times. The chain links TRBV5-4 to TRBJ2-7; 15 bases fit TRBD2. V shed 3 bases, J shed 6 bases, and the junction held 7 bases outside the gene matches. Per germline, CDR1 SGHNT and CDR2 YYREEE (reference sequence). The CDR3 spans 16 residues. The DNA for the CDR3 is TGTGCCAGCAGCTGGGGACTAGCGGGGGGCCCACTCGAGCAGTACTTC. Translated, it gives CASSWGLAGGPLEQYF.

The chain carries TRBV6-5 and TRBJ1-1; D might be TRBD1 (5 bases). Trimming stripped 10 bases from V and 4 bases from J, with 19 bases between. CDR1 is MNHEY, CDR2 SVGAGI, per germline. The CDR3 is made up of 14 amino acids. The CDR3 region is CATQGWSPVTEAFF. The DNA for the CDR3 is TGTGCCACTCAGGGATGGAGCCCTGTCACTGAAGCTTTCTTT.

This clonotype was observed a few times. The rearrangement uses TRBV28 and TRBJ1-3, with D hard to call. The CDR3 is 14 amino acids. Per the germline V gene, CDR1 is MDHEN and CDR2 is SYDVKM. The ends were cut back, 6 bases at V and 3 bases at J, with 12 bases in the middle. CDR3 nucleotide sequence: TGTGCCAGCAGCACTCTATCCAGTGGAAACACCATATATTTT. Its protein product is CASSTLSSGNTIYF.

This clonotype has just a few counts. The DNA for the CDR3 is TGTGCCAGCAGCCCCCTGCTCGGTGAGCAGTTCTTC. Amino acid sequence: CASSPLLGEQFF. The genes are TRBV3-1 and TRBJ2-1; D unclear. V was shortened by 4 bases and J by 9 bases, with 10 bases between the two germline ends. CDR1 and CDR2 (germline): LGHDT, YNNKEL (reference sequence). CDR3 size: 12 residues.

This clonotype was found a few times. This sequence joins TRBV7-9 and TRBJ2-3; D may be TRBD2 (6 bases). The V end lost 3 bases, the J end lost 1 base, and 17 bases lay between the germline ends. Germline V CDR1 and CDR2: SEHNR, FQNEAQ (reference sequence). The CDR3 spans 17 residues. CDR3 protein: CASSLVPRGIRTDTQYF. CDR3 DNA sequence: TGTGCCAGCAGCTTGGTGCCCCGGGGGATTCGCACAGATACGCAGTATTTT.

This chain links TRBV19 with TRBJ1-1; 9 nucleotides match TRBD1. V lost 6 bases to trimming and J lost 3 bases; unmatched junction nucleotides: 8. The CDR3 has 15 amino acids. Germline V gene lookup returns CDR1 LNHDA and CDR2 SQIVND (reference sequence). The CDR3 coding sequence is TGTGCCAGTAGAACCCGGACAGGGGATGACACTGAAGCTTTCTTT. It encodes CASRTRTGDDTEAFF.